This T cell receptor (beta chain) was observed in a study of blood T cells in healthy people across ages. A second PCR, run for roughly 7 to 12 cycles, used a sample-barcoded 5' primer plus a J-beta primer mix. All samples yielded 2.5 million or more CDR3-containing paired-end reads. TCRdb called the 5' RACE reads again in MiXCR, with one record for every CDR3 protein. The top ten hold 6.7% of the sample, which has about 1.4 million distinct CDR3 sequences, 45% to 70% seen once. Trimming shortened V by 5 bases and J by 2 bases, and 13 bases separated the two germline ends. The V gene's germline CDR1 is MGHDK and CDR2 SYGVNS. The CDR3 has 14 amino acids. Total RNA extraction produced at least 6 micrograms (per sample) for the study. Broader study findings: Unsorted PBMCs ruled out conclusive naive versus antigen-experienced comparison. The authors considered diversity estimates from one million T cells to be underestimates.

Comments on this clonotype: Antigen specificity is unknown.

The specimen was blood. V is TRBV25-1 and J is TRBJ2-7; D gene ambiguous. This sequence originates from a man aged 18 to 35 in good health. The CDR3 region has the DNA TGTGCCAGCAGTACCCGAGGCTTTCCCTACGAGCAGTACTTC. Its protein is CASSTRGFPYEQYF.